One sample yielded the 5 T cell receptor beta chains listed below, sequenced in a study of naive and memory T cell subsets (dated by TCRdb to 2015 to 2018). Here is what the overall study found, with its caveats: A few larger clonotypes were present in naive repertoires, particularly the CD8 repertoires, and these clonotypes were possibly memory cells re-expressing CD45RA.

The library was produced with UMI-ligation and nested PCR. Instrument on record: Illumina MiSeq. The beta constant-region primer consisted of an equimolar mixture of two oligonucleotides that together covered TRBC1 and TRBC2. The ligated cDNA went through four rounds of PCR with nested alpha and beta constant-region primers together with the SP2 primer. Through fastp at Q25 and MiXCR, TCRdb rebuilt clones from the public reads, retaining in-frame beta chains. Records with the same CDR3 protein are collapsed into one entry carrying the most frequent genes and DNA. Counted in this sample were under 150,000 distinct CDR3 sequences; about a fifth of them appeared once. The top ten clones comprise about 0.63% of the sample. For these TCRs, the target antigens are not known. The sample comprised naive CD8+ T cells from blood. The meaning of the sample's cell subset or site label: naive T cells, CD45RA high CD27+. All receptors derive from a human donor in good health.

This clonotype was observed a few times. The chain carries TRBV6-5 and TRBJ2-3, with 9 positions matching TRBD1. CDR1 is MNHEY and CDR2 is SVGAGI in the germline V gene. After removal of 5 bases from V and 2 bases from J, the junction contained 20 bases not matched to a gene. The CDR3 covers 20 residues. CDR3 in amino acids: CASSPRTGTGTYRNTDTQYF. The DNA for the CDR3 is TGTGCCAGCAGTCCCCGGACCGGGACAGGGACGTATAGAAACACAGATACGCAGTATTTT.

V is TRBV15 and J is TRBJ2-7; 10 positions agree with TRBD2. V lost 1 base, J lost 4 bases, and 7 bases stayed unmatched. The germline V gene encodes CDR1 LNHNV and CDR2 YYDKDF (reference sequence). CDR3 size: 16 residues. The CDR3 here is CATSRGLAGEKYEQYF. The CDR3 DNA reads as TGTGCCACCAGCAGAGGCCTAGCGGGAGAGAAGTACGAGCAGTACTTC. Supplemented by reference TRBV15 and TRBJ2-7, the full variable domain reads DAMVIQNPRYQVTQFGKPVTLSCSQTLNHNVMYWYQQKSSQAPKLLFHYYDKDFNNEADTPDNFQSRRPNTSFCFLDIRSPGLGDTAMYLCATSRGLAGEKYEQYFGPGTRLTVT.

This clonotype has only a few counts. The chain carries TRBV2 and TRBJ2-3; no firm D call. This CDR3 region has 14 residues. Trimming removed 2 bases from V and 0 bases from J, with 6 bases in between. Germline V gene sequence: CDR1 SNHLY, CDR2 FYNNEI. The CDR3 DNA reads TGTGCCAGCAGTGAAAACTTGAGCACAGATACGCAGTATTTT. Translating gives CASSENLSTDTQYF.

This chain joins TRBV10-3 and TRBJ1-1; tentatively, D is TRBD1 (6 bases). The CDR3 loop spans 14 amino acids. V was shortened by 10 bases and J by 0 bases, with 15 bases between the two germline ends. The germline V gene encodes CDR1 ENHRY and CDR2 SYGVKD. The DNA of the CDR3 is TGTGCCACCGCACGGCAGGGGATGAACACTGAAGCTTTCTTT. It codes for CATARQGMNTEAFF.

In this sample, this clonotype turned up a few times. J is TRBJ2-1 and V is TRBV2; the match to TRBD1 covers 9 bases. The CDR3 is 16 amino acids. V shed 7 bases and J 12 bases; nucleotides not matched to a gene: 19. Germline V gives CDR1 SNHLY, CDR2 FYNNEI. CDR3 region: CASTSPTGGFISSQFF. DNA of the CDR3: TGTGCCAGCACCAGTCCGACAGGGGGTTTCATTTCCTCGCAGTTCTTC.